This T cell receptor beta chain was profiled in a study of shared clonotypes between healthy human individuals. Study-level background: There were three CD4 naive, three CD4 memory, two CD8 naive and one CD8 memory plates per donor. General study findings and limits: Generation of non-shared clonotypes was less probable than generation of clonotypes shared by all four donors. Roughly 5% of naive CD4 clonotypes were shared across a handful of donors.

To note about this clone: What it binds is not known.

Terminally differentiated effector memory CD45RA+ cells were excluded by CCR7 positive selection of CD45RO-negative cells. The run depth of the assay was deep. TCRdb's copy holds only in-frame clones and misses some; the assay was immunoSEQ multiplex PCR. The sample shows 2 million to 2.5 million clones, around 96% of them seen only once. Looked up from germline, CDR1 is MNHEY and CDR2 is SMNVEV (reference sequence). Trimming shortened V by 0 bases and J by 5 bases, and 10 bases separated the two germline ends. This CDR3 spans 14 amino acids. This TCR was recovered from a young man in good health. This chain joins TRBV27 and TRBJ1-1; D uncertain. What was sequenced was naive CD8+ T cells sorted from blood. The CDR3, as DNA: TGTGCCAGCAGTTTATCGTTCGGGGTGACTGAAGCTTTCTTT. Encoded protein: CASSLSFGVTEAFF.